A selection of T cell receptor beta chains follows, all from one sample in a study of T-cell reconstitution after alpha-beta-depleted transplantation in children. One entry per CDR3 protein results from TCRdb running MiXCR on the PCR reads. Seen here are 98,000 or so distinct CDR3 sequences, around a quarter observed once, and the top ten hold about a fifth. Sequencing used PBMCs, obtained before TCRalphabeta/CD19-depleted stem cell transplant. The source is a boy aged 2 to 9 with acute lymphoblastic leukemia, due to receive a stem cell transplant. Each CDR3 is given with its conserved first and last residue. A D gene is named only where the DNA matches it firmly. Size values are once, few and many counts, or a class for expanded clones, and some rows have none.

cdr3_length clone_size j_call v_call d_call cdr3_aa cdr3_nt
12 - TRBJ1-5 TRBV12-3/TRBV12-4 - CASGAGNQPQHF TGTGCCAGCGGGGCGGGGAATCAGCCCCAGCATTTT
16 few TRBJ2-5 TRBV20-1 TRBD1 CSAREKTGGAWETQYF TGCAGTGCTAGAGAAAAGACAGGGGGCGCGTGGGAGACCCAGTACTTC
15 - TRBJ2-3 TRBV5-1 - CASSFGQGARNTQYF TGCGCCAGCAGCTTTGGTCAGGGAGCGAGAAATACGCAGTATTTT
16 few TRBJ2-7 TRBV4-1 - CASSHPTIDARDEQYF TGCGCCAGCAGCCACCCCACAATTGACGCGAGGGACGAGCAGTACTTC
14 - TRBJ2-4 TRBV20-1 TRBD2 CTASLTSGKNIQYF TGCACTGCTAGCCTGACTAGCGGCAAAAACATTCAGTACTTC
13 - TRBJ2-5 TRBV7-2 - CASSQDPGETQYF TGTGCCAGCAGCCAAGACCCCGGGGAGACCCAGTACTTC
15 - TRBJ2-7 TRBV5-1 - CASSSGASGSYEQYF TGCGCCAGCAGCTCGGGAGCGAGCGGTTCCTACGAGCAGTACTTC
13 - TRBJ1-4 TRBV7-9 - CASSFGSNEKLFF TGTGCCAGCAGCTTCGGATCTAATGAAAAACTGTTTTTT
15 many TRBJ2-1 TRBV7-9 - CASSFSEAAYNEQFF TGTGCCAGCAGCTTCTCCGAAGCGGCCTACAATGAGCAGTTCTTC
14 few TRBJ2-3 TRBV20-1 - CSARTRGWTDTQYF TGCAGTGCTAGGACCCGAGGATGGACAGATACGCAGTATTTT
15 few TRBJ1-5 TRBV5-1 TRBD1 CASSTRPGTDQPQHF TGCGCCAGCAGCACTCGTCCCGGGACAGATCAGCCCCAGCATTTT
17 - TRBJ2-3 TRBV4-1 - CASSQGPSGGAADTQYF TGCGCCAGCAGCCAAGGGCCCAGCGGAGGGGCTGCAGATACGCAGTATTTT
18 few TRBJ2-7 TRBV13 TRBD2 CASSLSPGLDPLEGEQYF TGTGCCAGCAGCCTTTCCCCGGGACTAGACCCTTTGGAGGGAGAGCAGTACTTC
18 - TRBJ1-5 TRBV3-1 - CASCQGSASLLRNQPQHF TGTGCCTCCTGCCAAGGGAGCGCAAGCCTCCTGAGAAATCAGCCCCAGCATTTT
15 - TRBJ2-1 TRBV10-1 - CAIQRDPSSYNEQFF TGCGCCATCCAAAGAGACCCGAGCTCCTACAATGAGCAGTTCTTC
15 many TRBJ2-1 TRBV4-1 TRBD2 CASSQGTSGSNEQFF TGCGCCAGCAGCCAAGGGACTAGCGGGAGCAATGAGCAGTTCTTC
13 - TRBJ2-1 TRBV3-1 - CASSQRGKGEQFF TGTGCCAGCAGCCAAAGAGGCAAGGGTGAGCAGTTCTTC
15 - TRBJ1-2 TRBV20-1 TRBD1 CSARGGTGPDYGYTF TGCAGTGCTAGAGGTGGGACAGGGCCGGACTATGGCTACACCTTC
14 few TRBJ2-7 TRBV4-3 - CASSQVLDGLGQYF TGCGCCAGCAGCCAAGTTCTAGACGGGCTGGGGCAGTACTTC
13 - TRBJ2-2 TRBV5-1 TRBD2 CASSKGLVGELFF TGCGCCAGCAGCAAAGGACTAGTCGGGGAGCTGTTTTTT
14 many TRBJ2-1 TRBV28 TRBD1 CASSFPNRGNEQFF TGTGCCAGCAGTTTCCCGAACAGGGGTAATGAGCAGTTCTTC
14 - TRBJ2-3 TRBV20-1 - CSARLRHRTDTQYF TGCAGTGCTAGGTTGCGCCATCGCACAGATACGCAGTATTTT
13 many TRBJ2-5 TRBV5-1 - CASSYSGQETQYF TGCGCCAGCAGCTACAGCGGTCAAGAGACCCAGTACTTC
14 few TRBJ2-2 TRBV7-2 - CASSLGLSTGELFF TGTGCCAGCAGCTTAGGACTTTCCACCGGGGAGCTGTTTTTT
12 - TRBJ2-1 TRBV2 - CASTTLGGQGFF TGTGCCAGCACCACCTTGGGGGGTCAGGGGTTCTTC
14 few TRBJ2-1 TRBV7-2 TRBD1 CASSLVGQLNEQFF TGTGCCAGCAGCTTAGTGGGACAGCTAAATGAGCAGTTCTTC
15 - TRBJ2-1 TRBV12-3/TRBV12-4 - CASSLTGRSYNEQFF TGTGCCAGCAGTTTAACGGGGCGCTCCTACAATGAGCAGTTCTTC
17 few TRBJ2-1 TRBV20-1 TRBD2 CSLSGLAEVTSYNEQFF TGCAGCCTTTCGGGACTAGCGGAGGTAACCTCCTACAATGAGCAGTTCTTC
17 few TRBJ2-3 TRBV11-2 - CASSPRAKEGSTDTQYF TGTGCCAGCAGCCCGAGGGCCAAGGAGGGGAGCACAGATACGCAGTATTTT
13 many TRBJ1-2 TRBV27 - CASSSRVSDGYTF TGTGCCAGCAGTTCCAGGGTATCGGATGGCTACACCTTC
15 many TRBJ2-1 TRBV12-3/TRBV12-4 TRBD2 CASIRTSGGATEQFF TGTGCCAGCATCCGGACTAGCGGAGGGGCCACTGAGCAGTTCTTC
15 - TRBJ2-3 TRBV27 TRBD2 CASSFSGKSTDTQYF TGTGCCAGCAGTTTTAGCGGGAAAAGCACAGATACGCAGTATTTT
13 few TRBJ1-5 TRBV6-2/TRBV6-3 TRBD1 CASRGQGFPPQHF TGTGCCAGCAGGGGACAGGGCTTTCCGCCCCAGCATTTT
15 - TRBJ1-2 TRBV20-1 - CSARSGSGVVSGYTF TGCAGTGCGCGGTCGGGGTCAGGGGTAGTTAGTGGCTACACCTTC
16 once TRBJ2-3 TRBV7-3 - CASSLRGSGSTDTQYF TGTGCCAGCAGCTTGAGGGGAAGCGGAAGTACAGATACGCAGTATTTT
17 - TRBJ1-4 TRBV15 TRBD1 CATSRGPSGTGGEKLFF TGTGCCACCAGCAGAGGTCCTTCCGGGACAGGGGGTGAAAAACTGTTTTTT
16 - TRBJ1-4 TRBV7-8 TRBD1 CASSPSVTGRNEKLFF TGTGCCAGCAGCCCATCAGTGACAGGGAGAAATGAAAAACTGTTTTTT
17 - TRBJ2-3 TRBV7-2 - CASSLGGGVLATDTQYF TGTGCCAGCAGCTTAGGGGGAGGTGTTTTGGCAACAGATACGCAGTATTTT
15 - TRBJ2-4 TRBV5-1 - CASSLEGRTKNIQYF TGCGCCAGCAGCCTAGAGGGTCGGACCAAAAACATTCAGTACTTC
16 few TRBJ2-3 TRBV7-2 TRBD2 CASSSRLSGGADTQYF TGTGCCAGCAGCTCCCGACTTAGTGGGGGGGCAGATACGCAGTATTTT
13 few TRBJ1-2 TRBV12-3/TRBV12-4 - CASRGASNYGYTF TGTGCCTCTAGGGGGGCCTCGAACTATGGCTACACCTTC
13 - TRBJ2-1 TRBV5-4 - CASSLGDLTEQFF TGTGCCAGCAGCTTGGGGGACCTAACGGAGCAGTTCTTC
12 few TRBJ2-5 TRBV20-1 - CSGSRLEETQYF TGCAGTGGTAGTCGACTCGAAGAGACCCAGTACTTC